This TCR beta chain was profiled in a study of cytomegalovirus exposure and HLA in healthy donors. Study at large: The early release's HLA-typed donors yielded 65 million to 85 million unique TCRs. The study's findings and limits: Reportedly, a later analysis found an Asian-associated ancestry cluster had fewer N-insertions than the roughly 700-donor mean.

13 Jbeta primers and 60 Vbeta primers were used for the PCR. Libraries were prepared by immunoSEQ multiplex PCR; TCRdb keeps only in-frame clonotypes and omits some of them. The data contain about 150,000 clones, under 75% of them singletons. All the people who gave samples were healthy bone marrow donors. On this clone itself: Its antigen is still unknown.

The material sequenced was PBMCs. This clonotype originated in a woman in her thirties or forties in good health and CMV-seronegative.

The CDR3 is CASSSYISPAAGNTIYF. As DNA, the CDR3 is TGTGCCAGCAGCTCGTATATATCCCCGGCGGCTGGAAACACCATATATTTT. This sequence joins TRBV7-2 and TRBJ1-3; D not certain. V lost 4 bases and J 2 bases, leaving 18 bases between the germline ends. CDR1 and CDR2 (germline): SGHTA, FQGNSA. This CDR3 contains 17 residues.